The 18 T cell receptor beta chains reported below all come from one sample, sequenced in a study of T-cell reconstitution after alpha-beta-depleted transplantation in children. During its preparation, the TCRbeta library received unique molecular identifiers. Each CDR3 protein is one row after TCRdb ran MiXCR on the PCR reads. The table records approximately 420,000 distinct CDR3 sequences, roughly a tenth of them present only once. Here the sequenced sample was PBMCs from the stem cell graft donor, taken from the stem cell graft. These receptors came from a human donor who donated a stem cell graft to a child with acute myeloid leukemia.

The CDR3 here is CASSDRGGTGELFF. As DNA, the CDR3 is TGTGCCAGCAGCGACAGGGGGGGGACCGGGGAGCTGTTTTTT. This chain connects TRBV6-1 to TRBJ2-2; TRBD1 agrees at 9 bases. This CDR3 spans 14 amino acids. The germline CDR1 and CDR2 sequences are MNHNS and SASEGT. Trimming cost V 6 bases and J 5 bases; bases outside gene matches: 4.

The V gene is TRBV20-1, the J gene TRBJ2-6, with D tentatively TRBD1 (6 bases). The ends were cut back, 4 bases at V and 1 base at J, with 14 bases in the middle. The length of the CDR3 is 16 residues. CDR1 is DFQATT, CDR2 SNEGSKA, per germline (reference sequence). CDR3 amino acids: CSAKLGQTSGANVLTF. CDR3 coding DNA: TGCAGTGCTAAGCTGGGACAAACTTCTGGGGCCAACGTCCTGACTTTC.

CDR3 in amino acids: CASSLGGSGRTMEYF. The CDR3 DNA sequence: TGTGCCAGCAGCTTGGGTGGTAGCGGGAGAACGATGGAGTACTTC. The chain recombines TRBV5-6 with TRBJ2-7; 9 bases line up with TRBD2. This CDR3 comprises 15 residues. Losses at the gene ends were 0 bases for V and 11 bases for J; bases not matched to a gene: 12. The germline CDR1 and CDR2 sequences are SGHDT and YYEEEE.

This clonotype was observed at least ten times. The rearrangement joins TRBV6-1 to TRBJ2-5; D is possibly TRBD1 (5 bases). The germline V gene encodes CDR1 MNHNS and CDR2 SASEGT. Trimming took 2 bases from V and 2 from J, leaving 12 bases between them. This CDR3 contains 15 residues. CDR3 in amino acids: CASSERGRVQETQYF. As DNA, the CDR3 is TGTGCCAGCAGTGAAAGGGGCAGGGTACAAGAGACCCAGTACTTC.

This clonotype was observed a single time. CDR3 bases: TGTGCCAGCAGCAATAGCGGCGGGGAGCTGTTTTTT. Its protein product is CASSNSGGELFF. V gene TRBV4-2 combines with J gene TRBJ2-2; D is perhaps TRBD2 (6 bases). The CDR3 consists of 12 residues. Germline-derived CDR1 and CDR2 are LGHNA and YNFKEQ. Deletions cut 5 bases from V and 7 bases from J, with 8 bases between.

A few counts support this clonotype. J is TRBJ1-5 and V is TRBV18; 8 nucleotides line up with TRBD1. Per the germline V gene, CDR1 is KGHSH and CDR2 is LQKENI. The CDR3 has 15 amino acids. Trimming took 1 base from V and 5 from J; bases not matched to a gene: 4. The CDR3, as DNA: TGTGCCAGCTCACCACGACAGGGGATGGATCAGCCCCAGCATTTT. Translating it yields CASSPRQGMDQPQHF.

For the CDR3, the DNA is TGCAGTGCTAATAGTAGGGGGGGGGCCGGGAATGAGCAGTTCTTC. It translates to CSANSRGGAGNEQFF. V and J are TRBV20-1 and TRBJ2-1; tentatively, D is TRBD2 (7 bases). The length of the CDR3 is 15 residues. Per germline, CDR1 DFQATT and CDR2 SNEGSKA (reference sequence). V lost 4 bases and J 7 bases, leaving 20 bases between the germline ends.

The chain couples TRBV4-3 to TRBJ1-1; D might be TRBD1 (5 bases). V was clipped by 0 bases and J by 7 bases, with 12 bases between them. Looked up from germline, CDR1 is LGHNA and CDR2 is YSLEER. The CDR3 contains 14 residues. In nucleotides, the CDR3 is TGCGCCAGCAGCCAAGATTACAGGCGCAGTGAAGCTTTCTTT. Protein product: CASSQDYRRSEAFF.

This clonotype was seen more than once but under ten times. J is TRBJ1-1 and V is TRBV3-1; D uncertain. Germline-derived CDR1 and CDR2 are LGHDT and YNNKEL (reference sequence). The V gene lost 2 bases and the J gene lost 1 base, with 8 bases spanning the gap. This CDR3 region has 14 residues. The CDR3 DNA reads TGTGCCAGCAGCCAAATCTTGACGAACACTGAAGCTTTCTTT. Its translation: CASSQILTNTEAFF.

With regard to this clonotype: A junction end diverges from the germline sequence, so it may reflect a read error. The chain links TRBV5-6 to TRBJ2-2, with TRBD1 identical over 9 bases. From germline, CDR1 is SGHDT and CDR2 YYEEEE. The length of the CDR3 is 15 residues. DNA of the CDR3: TGTGCCAGCAGCTGGGACAGGGCCGACACCGGGGAGCTGCTTTTT. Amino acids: CASSWDRADTGELLF.

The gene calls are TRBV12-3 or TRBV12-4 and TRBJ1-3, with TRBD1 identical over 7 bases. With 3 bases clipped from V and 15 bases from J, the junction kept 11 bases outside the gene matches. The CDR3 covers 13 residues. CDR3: CASSFRAGQGEYF. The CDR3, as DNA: TGTGCCAGCAGTTTTCGAGCTGGGCAGGGGGAATATTTT.

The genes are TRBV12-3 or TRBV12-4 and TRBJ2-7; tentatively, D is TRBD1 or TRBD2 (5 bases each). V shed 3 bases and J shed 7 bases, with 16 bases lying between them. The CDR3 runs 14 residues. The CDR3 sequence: CASSLPGPRREQYF. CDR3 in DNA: TGTGCCAGCAGTTTGCCGGGACCAAGGAGGGAGCAGTACTTC.

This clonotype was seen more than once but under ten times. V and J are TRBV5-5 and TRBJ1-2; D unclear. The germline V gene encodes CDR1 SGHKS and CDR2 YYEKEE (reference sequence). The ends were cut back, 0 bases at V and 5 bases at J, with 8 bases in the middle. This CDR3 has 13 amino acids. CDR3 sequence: CASSLELVYGYTF. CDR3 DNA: TGTGCCAGCAGCTTGGAACTAGTTTATGGCTACACCTTC.

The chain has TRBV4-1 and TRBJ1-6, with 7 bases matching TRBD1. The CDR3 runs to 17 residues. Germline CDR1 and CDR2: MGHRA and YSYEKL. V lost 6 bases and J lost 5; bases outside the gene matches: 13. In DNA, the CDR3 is TGCGCCAGCAGGGACCCGAGGGACAGAGCTAATAATTCACCCCTCCACTTT. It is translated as CASRDPRDRANNSPLHF.

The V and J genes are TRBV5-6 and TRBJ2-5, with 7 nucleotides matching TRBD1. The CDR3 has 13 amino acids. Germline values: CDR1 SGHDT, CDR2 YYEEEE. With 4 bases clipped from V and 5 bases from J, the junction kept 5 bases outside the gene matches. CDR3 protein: CASSRTGRETQYF. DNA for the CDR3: TGTGCCAGCAGCAGGACAGGTCGGGAGACCCAGTACTTC.

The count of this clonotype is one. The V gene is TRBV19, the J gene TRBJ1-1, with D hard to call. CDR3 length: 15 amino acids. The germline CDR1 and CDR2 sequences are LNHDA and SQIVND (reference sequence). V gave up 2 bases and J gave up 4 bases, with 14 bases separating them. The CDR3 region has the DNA TGTGCCAGTAGTATATTGGGCACCTGGGGCACTGAAGCTTTCTTT. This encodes CASSILGTWGTEAFF.

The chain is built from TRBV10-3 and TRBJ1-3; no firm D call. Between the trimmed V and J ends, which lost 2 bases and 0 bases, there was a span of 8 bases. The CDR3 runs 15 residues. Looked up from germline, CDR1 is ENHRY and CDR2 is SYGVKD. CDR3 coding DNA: TGTGCCATCAGTGAGGCGGTGGGCTCTGGAAACACCATATATTTT. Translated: CAISEAVGSGNTIYF.

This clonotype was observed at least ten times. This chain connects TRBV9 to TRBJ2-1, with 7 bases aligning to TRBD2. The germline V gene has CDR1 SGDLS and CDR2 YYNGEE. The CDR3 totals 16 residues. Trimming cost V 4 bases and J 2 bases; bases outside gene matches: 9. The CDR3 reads CASSPRLAAAYNEQFF. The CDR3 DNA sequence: TGTGCCAGCAGCCCGAGACTAGCCGCGGCCTACAATGAGCAGTTCTTC.